This T cell receptor (beta chain) was sequenced for a study of OX40 agonist ivuxolimab in advanced cancers. Sequenced by immunoSEQ multiplex PCR; TCRdb stores in-frame clones only, minus some. The sample consists of more than 60,000 clones, about 85% of them appearing once. This clone was counted only a few times. Its antigen is currently unknown. With 6 bases removed from V and 4 bases from J, the gap between germline ends came to 15 bases. The CDR3 sequence is 14 residues long. Per germline, CDR1 MNHEY and CDR2 SVGAGI. Study-level results: At 0.1 to 3.0 mg/kg and by week 6, clonal expansion occurred in CD4+ and CD8+ blood T cells.

The material was CD4+ or CD8+ T cells sorted from blood, obtained in a trial of the OX40 agonist ivuxolimab. This TCR was sampled from an adult with an advanced solid tumor such as melanoma, head and neck, liver or kidney cancer. The chain is built from TRBV6-5 and TRBJ1-2; possibly TRBD1 for D (6 bases). The CDR3, as DNA: TGTGCCAGCAGCCGGCAGGGGCGACGCTATGGCTACACCTTC. Translating it yields CASSRQGRRYGYTF.